The TCR beta chain described here comes from a study of blood T cell repertoires in COVID-19 (dated by TCRdb to the early 2020s). Regarding the study in general: Samples covering the acute and convalescent phases of COVID-19 were provided by collaborators in the United States, Italy and Spain. Samples were obtained from the ongoing ImmuneRACE study (first 160 participants) and from 1,254 subjects provided by 6 global collaborators. The material from the prospective study consisted of cDNA or gDNA derived from T cells, B-cell-depleted T cells, or PBMCs. Subjects who had been exposed to COVID-19, were actively infected with it, or had recovered from it provided the deeply sampled blood TCRbeta repertoires that made up the dataset. Where available, HLA class I and class II types were obtained from metadata supplied by the sample provider rather than from assay-based typing. A de-identified subject ID, COVID-19 status, age in years and sex were almost always included in the sample metadata. The repertoires were released in a freely available public database meant as a resource for research on the immune response to SARS-CoV-2. Overall study results and their limits: The quantity of clinical and demographic metadata differed by source and by participant and was supplied without curation.

Whole blood was collected in K2EDTA tubes by collaborating institutions according to the institutions' own protocols. For TCRbeta analysis, collaborators shipped samples as frozen whole blood, isolated PBMCs, or DNA extracted from either of those sample types. V and J are trimmed by 0 bases and 2 bases, and the gene matches miss 2 bases of the junction. The CDR3 has 16 amino acids, counting the end cysteine and phenylalanine. The read is trimmed to its CDR3 DNA, 48 bases read in frame from base 1. CDR1 and CDR2 are read off the germline V gene as SGHRS and YFSETQ. On this clone: Its antigen is currently not known. Nothing much larger sits one base from this clone, and base qualities are not available.

TCRbeta CDR3 regions were amplified from genomic DNA by means of the immunoSEQ Assay, a bias-controlled multiplex PCR. The paper's processing steps were these. The number of nucleated cells in each sample was estimated from the amplification of reference gene primers within the assay. Sequence reads were collapsed and filtered to measure the absolute abundance of every unique TCRbeta CDR3 rearrangement. For each sample, productive Simpson clonality was calculated by taking the square root of Simpson's diversity index across productive rearrangements. TCRdb's version of the immuneACCESS table is confined to in-frame rearrangements and falls short of the full clone set. An unresolved V gene accounts for under half of the shortfall where checked; the remainder is of unknown origin. V, J and clone size derive from that table, while D and trimming were established from the DNA sequence. This sample gives 200,000 to 250,000 clones in total; approximately 87% of them show up just once. Approximately 2.6% of the sample goes to the ten largest clones.

The sequenced material came from peripheral blood. This TCR came from a woman in her 70s with active or convalescent COVID-19. Here the chain combines TRBV5-1 and TRBJ2-2; 9 middle bases align to TRBD2. The CDR3 reads as follows: CASSLGLAGNTGELFF. The DNA reads TGCGCCAGCAGCTTGGGGCTAGCGGGAAACACCGGGGAGCTGTTTTTT. Supplemented by the reference TRBV5-1 and TRBJ2-2 proteins around the CDR3, the complete variable domain is KAGVTQTPRYLIKTRGQQVTLSCSPISGHRSVSWYQQTPGQGLQFLFEYFSETQRNKGNFPGRFSGRQFSNSRSEMNVSTLELGDSALYLCASSLGLAGNTGELFFGEGSRLTVL.